These 3 T cell receptor beta chains were all obtained from the same sample, sequenced in a study of T cells in Graves' hyperthyroidism and ophthalmopathy. Regions amplified from RNA transcripts were the TCR beta CDR3 regions. A first-round RT-PCR of the TCR CDR3 used the HTBI primer set. MiXCR was run by TCRdb on the multiplex PCR reads, yielding one entry per CDR3 protein. The repertoire holds approximately 590,000 distinct CDR3 sequences, more than 15% seen once, with under 8% in the top ten. Sequenced: blood. The receptors come from a woman aged 25 to 39 with Graves' hyperthyroidism.

The chain couples TRBV27 to TRBJ2-4; 11 nucleotides line up with TRBD2. V lost 5 bases to trimming and J lost 0 bases; unmatched junction nucleotides: 9. CDR1 and CDR2 from the germline V gene are MNHEY and SMNVEV (reference sequence). The CDR3 is 18 residues long. Here the CDR3 reads CASSIAGGPFLAKNIQYF. The CDR3 nucleotides are TGTGCCAGCAGTATAGCGGGAGGGCCTTTTTTAGCCAAAAACATTCAGTACTTC.

This clonotype was recorded many times. V gene TRBV9 combines with J gene TRBJ2-3; 7 bases match TRBD1. Germline CDR1 reads SGDLS; CDR2 reads YYNGEE. After removal of 4 bases from V and 6 bases from J, the junction contained 8 bases not matched to a gene. The CDR3 runs 14 residues. This CDR3 is CASSSPGGVDTQYF. In DNA, the CDR3 is TGTGCCAGCAGCTCCCCAGGGGGAGTGGATACGCAGTATTTT.

The chain couples TRBV10-3 to TRBJ2-7; D is unclear. Germline V CDR1 and CDR2: ENHRY, SYGVKD. The CDR3 extends over 12 amino acids. Trimming shortened V by 6 bases and J by 3 bases, and 9 bases separated the two germline ends. The CDR3 DNA sequence: TGTGCCATCAGCGGTGACTTCTACGAGCAGTACTTC. Translating it yields CAISGDFYEQYF.